This T cell receptor (beta chain) comes out of a study of T cell responses to AZD1222 COVID-19 vaccine. Points from the study as a whole: Repertoires in all cases were sampled only once the peak T cell response had passed. After two AZD1222 doses, spike-specific TCR breadth and depth rose versus day 0. CD4 TCRs covered the whole spike, strongest at regions 160-218 and 743-854.

With 6 bases clipped from V and 0 bases from J, the junction kept 11 bases outside the gene matches. The germline V gene encodes CDR1 MDHEN and CDR2 SYDVKM. The CDR3 extends over 18 amino acids. Pooling was applied to second doses at about 4 or about 12 weeks. Of note for this clone: Its antigen is not known.

The assay was immunoSEQ multiplex PCR, and TCRdb's table has in-frame clones only and misses some. Among 250,000 to 300,000 clones listed, almost 95% were seen once. Here the sequenced sample was peripheral blood, taken 28 days after the second AZD1222 dose. The chain carries TRBV28 and TRBJ2-6; 7 nucleotides agree with TRBD1. This sequence was found in an adult who received the AZD1222 COVID-19 vaccine. The CDR3 sequence is CASSSRDSFYSGANVLTF. The CDR3 coding sequence is TGTGCCAGCAGCTCCCGGGACAGCTTTTACTCTGGGGCCAACGTCCTGACTTTC.